These 24 T cell receptor beta chains came from one sample sequenced in a study of regulatory T cells in long-lasting Graves disease. The time point was: persistent/refractory GD, antithyroid drugs over 5 years with positive TRAb. Generation of the TCR library employed RNA extracted from PBMCs. For TCR beta, libraries came from iRepertoire HTBI primers and Arm-PCR of CDR3 regions. TCRdb passed the multiplex PCR reads through MiXCR, listing each CDR3 protein once. Of about 660,000 distinct CDR3 sequences detected, around 32% appear once; the ten largest clones hold about 42%. This material consisted of peripheral blood mononuclear cells (PBMCs), taken when the disease was refractory, from a patient treated with antithyroid drugs. These receptors all come from a female donor with Graves disease.

This clonotype was counted a few times. This sequence joins TRBV20-1 and TRBJ1-5; D is undetermined. V dropped 0 bases and J dropped 3 bases, with 15 bases sitting between them. CDR1 and CDR2 (germline): DFQATT, SNEGSKA (reference sequence). The CDR3 consists of 16 residues. The CDR3 here is CSARDALLGFNQPQHF. CDR3 in DNA: TGCAGTGCTAGAGATGCGCTCCTCGGTTTCAATCAGCCCCAGCATTTT.

There are many counts of this clonotype. The chain carries TRBV11-1 and TRBJ1-2; D remains unclear. The CDR3 totals 13 residues. V gave up 2 bases and J gave up 8 bases, with 12 bases separating them. Germline V gene sequence: CDR1 SGHAT, CDR2 FQDESV (reference sequence). CDR3: CASSLTLKDGYTF. The DNA of the CDR3 is TGTGCCAGCAGCTTAACTTTGAAGGACGGCTACACCTTC. Full variable domain (outside the CDR3, taken from reference TRBV11-1 and TRBJ1-2): EAEVAQSPRYKITEKSQAVAFWCDPISGHATLYWYRQILGQGPELLVQFQDESVVDDSQLPKDRFSAERLKGVDSTLKIQPAELGDSAMYLCASSLTLKDGYTFGSGTRLTVV.

This clonotype was observed once. V and J are TRBV12-5 and TRBJ1-1; D perhaps matches TRBD1 (6 bases). V was trimmed by 2 bases and J by 4 bases, leaving 20 bases between them. Per the germline V gene, CDR1 is LGHNT and CDR2 is FRNRAP. The CDR3 totals 17 residues. The chain's CDR3 is CASGLTPGRGVFTEAFF. In DNA, the CDR3 is TGTGCTAGTGGTTTGACCCCGGGGAGGGGGGTCTTCACTGAAGCTTTCTTT.

This sequence joins TRBV6-1 and TRBJ2-1, with D perhaps matching TRBD1 (6 bases). The CDR3 is 16 amino acids. Germline CDR1 reads MNHNS; CDR2 reads SASEGT. V lost 6 bases to trimming and J lost 3 bases, with 18 bases between them. This CDR3 is CASRQTGSLFYNEQFF. In nucleotides, the CDR3 is TGTGCCAGCAGACAAACAGGGTCTCTTTTCTACAATGAGCAGTTCTTC.

This clonotype was picked up a small number of times. The V and J genes are TRBV28 and TRBJ2-1; 10 nucleotides line up with TRBD2. The CDR3 covers 18 residues. Germline-derived CDR1 and CDR2 are MDHEN and SYDVKM. The ends lost 5 bases at V and 4 bases at J; junction bases unmatched: 14. Here the CDR3 DNA reads TGTGCCAGCAGTCCCTACTTCAGGACTAGCGGAAAATACAATGAGCAGTTCTTC. It encodes CASSPYFRTSGKYNEQFF.

The genes are TRBV20-1 and TRBJ1-1; D possibly corresponds to TRBD1 (5 bases). V was trimmed by 0 bases and J by 5 bases, leaving 7 bases between them. The V gene's germline CDR1 is DFQATT and CDR2 SNEGSKA (reference sequence). The CDR3 sequence is 12 residues long. The CDR3: CSARDKGTEAFF. CDR3 in DNA: TGCAGTGCTAGAGATAAGGGGACTGAAGCTTTCTTT.

The sample holds a few counts of this clonotype. The rearrangement links TRBV11-2 to TRBJ1-2; tentatively, D is TRBD1 (6 bases). Germline V gene data show CDR1 as SGHAT and CDR2 as FQNNGV. The CDR3 contains 15 residues. Trimming pared 4 bases from V and 3 bases from J, leaving 15 bases between. The CDR3 sequence is CASSWGAQDHYGYTF. Here the CDR3 DNA reads TGTGCCAGCAGCTGGGGGGCACAGGACCACTATGGCTACACCTTC.

This clonotype occurred many times. The chain carries TRBV29-1 and TRBJ1-1; a possible D gene is TRBD1 (5 bases). The length of the CDR3 is 11 residues. The germline V and J ends were trimmed by 7 bases and 3 bases, with 9 bases remaining between them. The germline CDR1 and CDR2 sequences are SQVTM and ANQGSEA. The CDR3 loop is CSGGGDTEAFF. Written as DNA, the CDR3 is TGCAGCGGGGGCGGGGACACTGAAGCTTTCTTT.

This clonotype has at least ten counts. The rearrangement joins TRBV28 to TRBJ1-2; D call uncertain. The CDR3 runs to 15 residues. The V and J ends lost 5 bases and 4 bases respectively, with 17 bases between them. The germline CDR1 and CDR2 sequences are MDHEN and SYDVKM. CDR3 protein: CASSEFQDLFYGYTF. In DNA, the CDR3 is TGTGCCAGCAGTGAATTCCAGGACCTGTTCTATGGCTACACCTTC.

This clonotype was seen only a few times. This rearrangement joins TRBV9 to TRBJ1-2; TRBD1 matches at 8 bases. The germline V gene has CDR1 SGDLS and CDR2 YYNGEE. The trim removed 3 bases at V and 10 bases at J, leaving 17 bases unmatched. The CDR3 loop spans 16 amino acids. In nucleotides, the CDR3 is TGTGCCAGCAGCGACAATGCCGGGACAGGATCCCAAGTCTACACCTTC. Amino acids: CASSDNAGTGSQVYTF.

This clonotype was counted between two and nine times. The chain joins TRBV10-3 to TRBJ1-2; D perhaps matches TRBD1 (5 bases). V gave up 0 bases and J gave up 4 bases, with 12 bases separating them. CDR3 length: 15 residues. Per the germline V gene, CDR1 is ENHRY and CDR2 is SYGVKD. The CDR3 DNA reads TGTGCCATCAGTGAGTCTCGGGGCACTATCTATGGCTACACCTTC. It yields the protein CAISESRGTIYGYTF.

This clonotype was found many times. The chain is built from TRBV12-3 or TRBV12-4 and TRBJ1-2, with D possibly TRBD1 on 6 matching bases. Trimming left V 2 bases short and J 3 bases short, with 10 bases between. The CDR3 contains 14 residues. CDR3 in DNA: TGTGCCAGCAGTTTAAGGGCAGGGGACTATGGCTACACCTTC. This sequence encodes CASSLRAGDYGYTF.

This clonotype was counted a few times. J is TRBJ2-7 and V is TRBV12-3 or TRBV12-4; D might be TRBD1 or TRBD2, each matching 6 bases. Trimming shortened V by 5 bases and J by 5 bases, and 13 bases separated the two germline ends. This CDR3 is built from 13 residues. Written as DNA, the CDR3 is TGTGCCAGCAGTCCCGCGAGGGGGGACGAGCAGTACTTC. Amino acids: CASSPARGDEQYF.

The chain couples TRBV11-2 to TRBJ1-6; D is unclear. Looked up from germline, CDR1 is SGHAT and CDR2 is FQNNGV. The CDR3 is 17 residues long. The germline V and J ends were trimmed by 4 bases and 7 bases, with 20 bases remaining between them. The CDR3 reads CASSSGGRVWGNSPLHF. CDR3 DNA sequence: TGTGCCAGCAGCTCCGGAGGGAGGGTTTGGGGAAATTCACCCCTCCACTTT.

This clonotype was observed a few times. This chain uses TRBV9 with TRBJ2-6, with TRBD2 matching 9 bases. From germline, CDR1 is SGDLS and CDR2 YYNGEE. The CDR3 extends over 16 amino acids. After removal of 6 bases from V and 1 base from J, the junction contained 5 bases not matched to a gene. CDR3 sequence (DNA): TGTGCCAGCAAGGCGGGAGGGCCATCTGGGGCCAACGTCCTGACTTTC. This sequence encodes CASKAGGPSGANVLTF.

This clonotype was seen a few times. V gene TRBV12-3 or TRBV12-4 combines with J gene TRBJ1-6; D is unresolved. The germline V and J ends were trimmed by 3 bases and 10 bases, with 4 bases remaining between them. The CDR3 contains 11 residues. CDR3 nucleotides: TGTGCCAGCAGTTTTCAGTCACCCCTCCACTTT. Translation gives CASSFQSPLHF.

This clonotype was recorded a few times. The rearrangement joins TRBV25-1 to TRBJ1-1; D is possibly TRBD1 (5 bases). Trimming took 2 bases from V and 11 from J, leaving 12 bases between them. The CDR3 length is 12 residues. In germline, CDR1 is MGHDK, CDR2 SYGVNS. DNA of the CDR3: TGTGCCAGCAGTGAAACAGCGGGGGTGGCTTTCTTT. This sequence encodes CASSETAGVAFF.

This clonotype has ten or more counts. The chain carries TRBV6-1 and TRBJ2-4, with 7 bases identical to TRBD1. The V gene's germline CDR1 is MNHNS and CDR2 SASEGT. V was pared by 3 bases and J by 8 bases, with 13 bases of the junction left unmatched. The CDR3 sequence is 16 residues long. Here the CDR3 reads CASSDPPQGRSYIQYF. The CDR3 nucleotides are TGTGCCAGCAGTGACCCCCCACAGGGGCGCAGCTACATTCAGTACTTC.

The chain has TRBV6-2 or TRBV6-3 and TRBJ2-1, with TRBD2 matching 10 bases. V shed 3 bases, J shed 3 bases, and the junction held 5 bases outside the gene matches. Germline-derived CDR1 and CDR2 are MNHEY and SVGEGT. CDR3 length: 16 residues. The CDR3: CASSYPTSGYYNEQFF. As DNA, the CDR3 is TGTGCCAGCAGTTATCCGACTAGCGGGTACTACAATGAGCAGTTCTTC.

The gene calls are TRBV5-1 and TRBJ1-1; D might be TRBD1 (5 bases). V was cut by 9 bases and J by 4 bases, with 19 bases left in between. The CDR3 length is 14 residues. Per germline, CDR1 SGHRS and CDR2 YFSETQ. The CDR3 nucleotides read TGCGCCAACGCGATCCAACAGGTGGGCACTGAAGCTTTCTTT. It encodes CANAIQQVGTEAFF. Supplemented by reference TRBV5-1 and TRBJ1-1, the full variable domain reads KAGVTQTPRYLIKTRGQQVTLSCSPISGHRSVSWYQQTPGQGLQFLFEYFSETQRNKGNFPGRFSGRQFSNSRSEMNVSTLELGDSALYLCANAIQQVGTEAFFGQGTRLTVV.

The rearrangement links TRBV7-2 to TRBJ1-1; 7 bases are a match to TRBD1. The J segment lost 6 bases and the V segment lost 11 bases, leaving 15 bases of the junction unmatched. The CDR3 is 14 amino acids. The germline V gene encodes CDR1 SGHTA and CDR2 FQGNSA. The CDR3 coding sequence is TGTGCCGTGACCGGGACAGCCTCCTCCCCTGAAGCTTTCTTT. Protein sequence: CAVTGTASSPEAFF.

The rearrangement links TRBV6-2 or TRBV6-3 to TRBJ1-5; D is uncertain. Germline CDR1 is MNHEY and CDR2 is SVGEGT. The CDR3 totals 16 residues. Between the trimmed V and J ends, which lost 6 bases and 0 bases, there was a span of 15 bases. CDR3 region: CASSLQAGISNQPQHF. The CDR3 bases are TGTGCCAGCAGCCTTCAAGCCGGAATTAGCAATCAGCCCCAGCATTTT.

The chain recombines TRBV7-9 with TRBJ1-5, with 9 bases identical to TRBD1. With V trimmed by 6 bases and J by 7 bases, 7 bases remained unmatched. Germline CDR1 reads SEHNR; CDR2 reads FQNEAQ (reference sequence). This CDR3 is built from 14 residues. DNA of the CDR3: TGTGCCAGCAGGGCCCGGGACAGGGTCCAGCCCCAGCATTTT. Translated: CASRARDRVQPQHF.

There are many counts of this clonotype. The V and J genes are TRBV24-1 and TRBJ2-7; 13 bases agree with TRBD2. Trimming at V came to 2 bases and at J to 0 bases, leaving 0 bases not matched to a gene. Germline assignment: CDR1 KGHDR and CDR2 SFDVKD. The CDR3 runs 16 residues. CDR3 nucleotides: TGTGCCACCAGTGATTGGACTAGCGGGGGCTCCTACGAGCAGTACTTC. Its translation is CATSDWTSGGSYEQYF.